This TCR beta chain was sequenced in a study of T cell responses to AZD1222 COVID-19 vaccine. General observations from the study: Possibly, clonal diversity was underestimated; donors were largely white British and included more females. Spike-wide coverage was observed for vaccine-associated CD4 TCRs, with dominant responses at 160-218 and 743-854.

Assay: immunoSEQ multiplex PCR; the TCRdb copy retains only in-frame clones and omits some. The table includes 110,000 to 150,000 clones, around 89% detected once. A word on this clone: The antigen remains unidentified.

Germline lookup yields CDR1 LGHNA and CDR2 YSLEER. V was clipped by 3 bases and J by 0 bases, with 11 bases between them. The CDR3 totals 15 residues. The origin of this receptor is an adult who received the AZD1222 COVID-19 vaccine. The material sequenced was peripheral blood, taken 28 days after the second AZD1222 dose. This chain connects TRBV4-3 to TRBJ1-1; a possible D gene is TRBD1 (5 bases). CDR3 protein: CASSQAGYMNTEAFF. Here the CDR3 DNA reads TGCGCCAGCAGCCAGGCAGGGTATATGAACACTGAAGCTTTCTTT.